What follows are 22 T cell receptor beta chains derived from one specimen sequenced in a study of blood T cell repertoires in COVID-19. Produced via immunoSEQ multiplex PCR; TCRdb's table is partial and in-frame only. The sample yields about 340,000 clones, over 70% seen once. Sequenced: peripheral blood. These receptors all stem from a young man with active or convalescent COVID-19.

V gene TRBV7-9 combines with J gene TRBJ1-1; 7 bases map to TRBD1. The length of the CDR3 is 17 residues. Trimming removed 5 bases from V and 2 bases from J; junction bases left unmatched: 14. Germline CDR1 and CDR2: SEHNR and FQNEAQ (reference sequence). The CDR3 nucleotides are TGTGCCAGCAGCCCTATTGGGACAGATCGAGTTAACACTGAAGCTTTCTTT. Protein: CASSPIGTDRVNTEAFF.

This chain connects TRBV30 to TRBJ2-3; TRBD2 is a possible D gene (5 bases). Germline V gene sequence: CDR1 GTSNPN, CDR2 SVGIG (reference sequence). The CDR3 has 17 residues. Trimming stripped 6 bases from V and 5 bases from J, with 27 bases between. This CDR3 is CACIGITAKKQGDTQYF. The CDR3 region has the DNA TGTGCCTGCATCGGGATTACAGCGAAGAAGCAAGGAGATACGCAGTATTTT.

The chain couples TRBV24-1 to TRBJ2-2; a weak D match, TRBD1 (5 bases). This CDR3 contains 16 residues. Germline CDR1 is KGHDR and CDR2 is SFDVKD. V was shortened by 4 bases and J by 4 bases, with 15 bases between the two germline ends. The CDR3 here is CATSEGRTLSTGELFF. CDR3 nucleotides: TGTGCCACCAGTGAGGGAAGGACACTTTCCACCGGGGAGCTGTTTTTT.

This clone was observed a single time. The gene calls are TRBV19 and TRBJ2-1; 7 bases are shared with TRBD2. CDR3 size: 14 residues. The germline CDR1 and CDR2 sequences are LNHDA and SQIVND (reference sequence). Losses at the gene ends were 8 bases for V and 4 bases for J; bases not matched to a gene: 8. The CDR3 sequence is CASATGGIYNEQFF. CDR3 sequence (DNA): TGTGCCAGTGCAACGGGGGGAATTTACAATGAGCAGTTCTTC.

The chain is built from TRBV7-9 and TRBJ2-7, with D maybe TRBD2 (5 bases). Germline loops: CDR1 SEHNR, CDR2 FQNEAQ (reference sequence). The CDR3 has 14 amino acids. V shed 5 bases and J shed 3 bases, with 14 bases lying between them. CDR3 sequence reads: CASSTWSSFYEQYF. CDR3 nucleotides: TGTGCCAGCAGCACCTGGTCTAGCTTCTACGAGCAGTACTTC. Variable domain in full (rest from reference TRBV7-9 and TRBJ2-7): DTGVSQNPRHKITKRGQNVTFRCDPISEHNRLYWYRQTLGQGPEFLTYFQNEAQLEKSRLLSDRFSAERPKGSFSTLEIQRTEQGDSAMYLCASSTWSSFYEQYFGPGTRLTVT.

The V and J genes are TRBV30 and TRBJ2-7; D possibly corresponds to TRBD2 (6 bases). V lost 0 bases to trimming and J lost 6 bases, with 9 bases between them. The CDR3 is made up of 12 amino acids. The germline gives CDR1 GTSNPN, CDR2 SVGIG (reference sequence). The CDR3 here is CAWSVRAGEQYF. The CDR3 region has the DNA TGTGCCTGGAGTGTACGAGCGGGCGAGCAGTACTTC.

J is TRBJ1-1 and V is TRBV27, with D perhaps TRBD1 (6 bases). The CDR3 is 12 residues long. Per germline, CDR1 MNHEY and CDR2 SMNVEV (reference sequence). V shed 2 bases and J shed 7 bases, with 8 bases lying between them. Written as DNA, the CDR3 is TGTGCCAGCAGTTTAGGGGGCGGTGAAGCTTTCTTT. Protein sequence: CASSLGGGEAFF.

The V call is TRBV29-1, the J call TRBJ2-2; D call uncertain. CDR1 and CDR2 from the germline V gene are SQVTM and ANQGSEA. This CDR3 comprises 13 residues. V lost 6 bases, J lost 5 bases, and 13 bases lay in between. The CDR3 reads CSVIGPGTGELFF. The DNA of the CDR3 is TGCAGCGTCATAGGCCCGGGTACCGGGGAGCTGTTTTTT.

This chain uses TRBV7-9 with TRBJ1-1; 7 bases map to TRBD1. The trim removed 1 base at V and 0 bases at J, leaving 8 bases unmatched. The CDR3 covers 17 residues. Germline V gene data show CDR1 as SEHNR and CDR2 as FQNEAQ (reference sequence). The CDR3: CASSLDRGSTLNTEAFF. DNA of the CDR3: TGTGCCAGCAGCTTAGACAGGGGTTCCACCTTGAACACTGAAGCTTTCTTT.

Written as DNA, the CDR3 is TGTGCCAGCAGCGGGGTTAGTGGCTACACCTTC. This sequence encodes CASSGVSGYTF. The chain couples TRBV6-5 to TRBJ1-2; D is unresolved. Germline CDR1 MNHEY, CDR2 SVGAGI. V was clipped by 6 bases and J by 7 bases, with 9 bases between them. This CDR3 is built from 11 residues.

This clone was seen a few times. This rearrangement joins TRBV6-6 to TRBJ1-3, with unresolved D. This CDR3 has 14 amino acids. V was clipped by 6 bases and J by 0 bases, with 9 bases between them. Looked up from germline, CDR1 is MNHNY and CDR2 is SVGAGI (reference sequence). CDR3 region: CASRWAISGNTIYF. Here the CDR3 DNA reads TGTGCCAGCAGATGGGCCATCTCTGGAAACACCATATATTTT.

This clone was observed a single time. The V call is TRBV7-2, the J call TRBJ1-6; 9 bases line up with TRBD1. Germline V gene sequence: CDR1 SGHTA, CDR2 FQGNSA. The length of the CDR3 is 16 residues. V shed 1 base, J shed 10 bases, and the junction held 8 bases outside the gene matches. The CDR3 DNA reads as TGTGCCAGCAGCTTAGACAGGGGGCCCTTTGAGTCACCCCTCCACTTT. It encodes CASSLDRGPFESPLHF.

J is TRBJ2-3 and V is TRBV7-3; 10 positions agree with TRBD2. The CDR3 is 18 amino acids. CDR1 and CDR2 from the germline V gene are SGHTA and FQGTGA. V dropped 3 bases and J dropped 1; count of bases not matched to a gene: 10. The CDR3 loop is CASSFGTSALLGTDTQYF. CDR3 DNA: TGTGCCAGCAGCTTCGGGACTAGCGCCCTTCTTGGCACAGATACGCAGTATTTT.

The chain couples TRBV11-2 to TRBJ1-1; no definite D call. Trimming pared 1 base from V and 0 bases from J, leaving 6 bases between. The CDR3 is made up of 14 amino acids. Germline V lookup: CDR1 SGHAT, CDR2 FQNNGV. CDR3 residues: CASSLANLNTEAFF. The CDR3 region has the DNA TGTGCCAGCAGCTTAGCTAATTTGAACACTGAAGCTTTCTTT.

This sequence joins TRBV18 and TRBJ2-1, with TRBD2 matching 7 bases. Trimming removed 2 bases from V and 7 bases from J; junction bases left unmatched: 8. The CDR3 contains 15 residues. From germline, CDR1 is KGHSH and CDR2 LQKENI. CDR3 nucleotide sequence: TGTGCCAGCTCACCAAACCGGGACTATGGAAATGAGCAGTTCTTC. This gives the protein CASSPNRDYGNEQFF.

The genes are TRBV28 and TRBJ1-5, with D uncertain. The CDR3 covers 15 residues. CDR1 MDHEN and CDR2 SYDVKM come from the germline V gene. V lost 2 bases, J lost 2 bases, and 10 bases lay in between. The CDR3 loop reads CASSLTSGGNQPQHF. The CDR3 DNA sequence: TGTGCCAGCAGTTTAACGAGTGGTGGCAATCAGCCCCAGCATTTT.

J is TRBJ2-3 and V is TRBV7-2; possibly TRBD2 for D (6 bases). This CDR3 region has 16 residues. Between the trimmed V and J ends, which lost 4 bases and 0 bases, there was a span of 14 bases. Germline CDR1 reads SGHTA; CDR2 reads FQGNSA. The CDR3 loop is CASSSPRGFSTDTQYF. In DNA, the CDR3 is TGTGCCAGCAGCTCACCACGGGGGTTTAGCACAGATACGCAGTATTTT.

The CDR3 DNA follows: TGCGCCAGCAGCCAGACCTCCGGGACAGTATATTCACCCCTCCACTTT. Translating gives CASSQTSGTVYSPLHF. The rearrangement links TRBV4-1 to TRBJ1-6; TRBD1 matches 7 bases. This CDR3 has 16 amino acids. With V trimmed by 3 bases and J by 8 bases, 10 bases remained unmatched. Germline loops: CDR1 MGHRA, CDR2 YSYEKL.

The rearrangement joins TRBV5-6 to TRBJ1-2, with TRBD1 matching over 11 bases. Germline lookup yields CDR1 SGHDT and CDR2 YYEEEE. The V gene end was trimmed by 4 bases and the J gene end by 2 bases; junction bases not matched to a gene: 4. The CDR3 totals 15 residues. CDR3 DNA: TGTGCCAGCAGCCCCGGACAGGGGGCGAACTATGGCTACACCTTC. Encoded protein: CASSPGQGANYGYTF.

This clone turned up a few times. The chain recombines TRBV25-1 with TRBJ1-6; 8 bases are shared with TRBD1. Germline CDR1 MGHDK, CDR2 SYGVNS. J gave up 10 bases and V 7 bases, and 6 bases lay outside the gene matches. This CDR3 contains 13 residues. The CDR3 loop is CASKKQGDSPLHF. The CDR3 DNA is TGTGCCAGCAAAAAACAGGGGGACTCACCCCTCCACTTT.

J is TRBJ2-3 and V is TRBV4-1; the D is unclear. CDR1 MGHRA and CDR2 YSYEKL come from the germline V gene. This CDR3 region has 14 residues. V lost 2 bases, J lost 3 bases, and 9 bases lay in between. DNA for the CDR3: TGCGCCAGCAGCCAACCGTACAGAACAGATACGCAGTATTTT. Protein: CASSQPYRTDTQYF.

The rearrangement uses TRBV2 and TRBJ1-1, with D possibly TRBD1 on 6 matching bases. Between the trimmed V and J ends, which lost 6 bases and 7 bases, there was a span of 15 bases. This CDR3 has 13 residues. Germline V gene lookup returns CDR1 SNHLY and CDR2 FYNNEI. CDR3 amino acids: CASSPRRTVEAFF. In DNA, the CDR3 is TGTGCCAGCAGCCCGAGGCGGACAGTTGAAGCTTTCTTT.